The 24 T cell receptor beta chains reported below all come from one sample, sequenced in a study of shared clonotypes between healthy human individuals. Using immunoSEQ multiplex PCR, the repertoire was profiled, and TCRdb retains in-frame clones only, with some absent. The table has about 800,000 clones, about 96% seen once. In the naive CD8 group, cells lacked CD45RO and were positively selected for CCR7, so terminally differentiated effector memory CD45RA+ cells were left out. Sequencing was carried out using naive CD8+ T cells sorted from blood. The receptors come from a man aged 30 to 45 in good health.

A remark on this clone: The same CDR3 can be traced to other DNA sequences in this sample. The CDR3 here is CASSSLGVNTEAFF. The CDR3 DNA is TGTGCCAGCAGCTCTCTCGGGGTGAACACTGAAGCTTTCTTT. The rearrangement joins TRBV7-6 to TRBJ1-1; D not resolved. From germline, CDR1 is SGHVS and CDR2 FNYEAQ. The CDR3 spans 14 residues. The V end was cut by 4 bases, the J end by 0 bases, with 9 bases between.

Remarks on this clone: The sample contains more than one DNA sequence encoding this CDR3. The chain links TRBV29-1 to TRBJ2-1; tentative D call: TRBD2 (6 bases). The CDR3 runs to 13 residues. The ends were cut back, 3 bases at V and 0 bases at J, with 6 bases in the middle. Germline CDR1 and CDR2: SQVTM and ANQGSEA. The CDR3 DNA reads TGCAGCGTTGAGGGGGGCTCCTACAATGAGCAGTTCTTC. It yields the protein CSVEGGSYNEQFF.

This clone was detected only a few times. The V gene is TRBV5-6, the J gene TRBJ2-2; TRBD2 aligns across 10 bases. The CDR3 contains 16 residues. Germline V gives CDR1 SGHDT, CDR2 YYEEEE. Germline trimming cut 1 base from V and 1 base from J; bases unmatched to any gene: 1. The CDR3 bases are TGTGCCAGCAGCTTGATAGCGGGAGGGAACACCGGGGAGCTGTTTTTT. It yields the protein CASSLIAGGNTGELFF.

V is TRBV2 and J is TRBJ2-5; no definite D call. CDR1 is SNHLY, CDR2 FYNNEI, per germline. Trimming pared 5 bases from V and 1 base from J, leaving 11 bases between. The CDR3 has 14 amino acids. The CDR3 DNA sequence: TGTGCCAGCAGTCCCCGAGAGGTCCAAGAGACCCAGTACTTC. Translated, it gives CASSPREVQETQYF.

This clone has just one count. The rearrangement uses TRBV7-8 and TRBJ2-3; TRBD2 aligns across 8 bases. V lost 4 bases to trimming and J lost 5 bases; unmatched junction nucleotides: 8. Germline CDR1 SGHVS, CDR2 FQNEAQ. The CDR3 covers 15 residues. The CDR3 DNA follows: TGTGCCAGCAGCTCGTTGGGACTAGGGGTAGATACGCAGTATTTT. Translated: CASSSLGLGVDTQYF.

The chain recombines TRBV10-1 with TRBJ2-5; TRBD1 agrees at 7 bases. The germline V gene has CDR1 WNHNN and CDR2 SYGVQD (reference sequence). Trimming at V came to 6 bases and at J to 1 base, leaving 5 bases not matched to a gene. The CDR3 is 14 amino acids. This chain's CDR3 is CASSRDRFQETQYF. For the CDR3, the DNA is TGCGCCAGCAGCCGGGACAGATTCCAAGAGACCCAGTACTTC.

The chain joins TRBV13 to TRBJ2-1; 11 positions match TRBD2. The V and J ends lost 5 bases and 0 bases, in that order; junction bases with no gene match: 6. The CDR3 covers 17 residues. CDR1 and CDR2 (germline): PRHDT, FYEKMQ (reference sequence). The CDR3 sequence is CASSSVTSGSSYNEQFF. CDR3 coding DNA: TGTGCCAGCAGCAGCGTCACTAGCGGGAGCTCCTACAATGAGCAGTTCTTC. The variable domain in full, with the rest retrieved from reference TRBV13 and TRBJ2-1, is AAGVIQSPRHLIKEKRETATLKCYPIPRHDTVYWYQQGPGQDPQFLISFYEKMQSDKGSIPDRFSAQQFSDYHSELNMSSLELGDSALYFCASSSVTSGSSYNEQFFGPGTRLTVL.

V is TRBV9 and J is TRBJ2-7, with a tentative D call TRBD1 (5 bases). This CDR3 contains 13 residues. Trimming cost V 3 bases and J 1 base, with 8 bases left between them. The germline gives CDR1 SGDLS, CDR2 YYNGEE. In DNA, the CDR3 is TGTGCCAGCAGCGGACAGCATTCCTACGAGCAGTACTTC. The encoded protein is CASSGQHSYEQYF. The full variable domain, with the rest looked up from reference TRBV9 and TRBJ2-7, is DSGVTQTPKHLITATGQRVTLRCSPRSGDLSVYWYQQSLDQGLQFLIQYYNGEERAKGNILERFSAQQFPDLHSELNLSSLELGDSALYFCASSGQHSYEQYFGPGTRLTVT.

The chain couples TRBV27 to TRBJ2-1; D unresolved. V shed 5 bases and J shed 7 bases, with 12 bases lying between them. The germline V gene encodes CDR1 MNHEY and CDR2 SMNVEV (reference sequence). The CDR3 length is 13 residues. CDR3 sequence (DNA): TGTGCCAGCAGTCCTCGTAGGATAAATGAGCAGTTCTTC. Translation: CASSPRRINEQFF.

The sample holds one count of this clone. The chain uses TRBV6-1 and TRBJ2-7; D is unresolved. The CDR3 is made up of 11 amino acids. V gave up 6 bases and J gave up 2 bases, with 5 bases separating them. Germline-derived CDR1 and CDR2 are MNHNS and SASEGT. The chain's CDR3 is CASRGAYEQYF. In DNA form, the CDR3 reads TGTGCCAGCAGAGGAGCCTACGAGCAGTACTTC.

V gene TRBV5-1 combines with J gene TRBJ2-5; 8 bases fit TRBD2. Trimming at V came to 1 base and at J to 2 bases, leaving 16 bases not matched to a gene. In germline, CDR1 is SGHRS, CDR2 YFSETQ. The CDR3 extends over 19 amino acids. CDR3 region: CASSLTAFGAGDRQETQYF. CDR3 in DNA: TGCGCCAGCAGCTTGACAGCCTTTGGAGCGGGGGATAGGCAAGAGACCCAGTACTTC.

For this clone: One end of the junction varies from germline; a read error may be responsible. DNA for the CDR3: TGTGCTAGCAGCTTAGCGTCCGGGACCGCCGAGCAGTACTTC. Protein product: CASSLASGTAEQYF. V gene TRBV7-7 combines with J gene TRBJ2-7; D tentatively reads TRBD1 or TRBD2 (5 bases each). The V gene's germline CDR1 is SSHAT and CDR2 FNYEAQ (reference sequence). CDR3 length: 14 amino acids.

The chain links TRBV27 to TRBJ2-7, with D possibly being TRBD1 or TRBD2 (6 bases each). The V end lost 2 bases, the J end lost 5 bases, and 16 bases lay between the germline ends. There are 15 residues in the CDR3. Germline-derived CDR1 and CDR2 are MNHEY and SMNVEV (reference sequence). The CDR3 DNA sequence: TGTGCCAGCAGTTTACGGGGCAGGGGAGGAGACGAGCAGTACTTC. Residues: CASSLRGRGGDEQYF.

The V call is TRBV11-2, the J call TRBJ2-5; D may be TRBD2 (5 bases). CDR3 size: 15 residues. CDR1 and CDR2 from the germline V gene are SGHAT and FQNNGV. V was clipped by 1 base and J by 2 bases, with 11 bases between them. CDR3 sequence: CASSLATTKQETQYF. The CDR3, as DNA: TGTGCCAGCAGCTTAGCCACGACTAAACAAGAGACCCAGTACTTC. The whole variable domain, filled in from reference TRBV11-2 and TRBJ2-5, reads EAGVAQSPRYKIIEKRQSVAFWCNPISGHATLYWYQQILGQGPKLLIQFQNNGVVDDSQLPKDRFSAERLKGVDSTLKIQPAKLEDSAVYLCASSLATTKQETQYFGPGTRLLVL.

The chain has TRBV6-6 and TRBJ2-1; 9 positions match TRBD2. Germline CDR1 reads MNHNY; CDR2 reads SVGAGI (reference sequence). The V segment lost 6 bases and the J segment 6 bases; nucleotides outside the gene matches: 6. The CDR3 runs 14 residues. The CDR3 spells CASSLAGLANEQFF. Here the CDR3 DNA reads TGTGCCAGCAGCTTGGCGGGACTAGCCAATGAGCAGTTCTTC.

The chain has TRBV7-8 and TRBJ2-5; 8 nucleotides match TRBD2. Looked up from germline, CDR1 is SGHVS and CDR2 is FQNEAQ. Germline trimming cut 1 base from V and 2 bases from J; bases unmatched to any gene: 3. The CDR3 runs to 15 residues. CDR3 nucleotides: TGTGCCAGCAGCTTAGTGCCTAGCGGGCAAGAGACCCAGTACTTC. Protein: CASSLVPSGQETQYF.

The chain uses TRBV7-8 and TRBJ2-2; possible D gene TRBD1, 6 bases. Looked up from germline, CDR1 is SGHVS and CDR2 is FQNEAQ. CDR3 length equals 15 residues. Trimming cost V 0 bases and J 1 base, with 6 bases left between them. The CDR3 coding sequence is TGTGCCAGCAGCTTAGCGGGACAGAACACCGGGGAGCTGTTTTTT. Residues: CASSLAGQNTGELFF.

The V call is TRBV25-1, the J call TRBJ1-2; perhaps TRBD1 as D (5 bases). Germline lookup yields CDR1 MGHDK and CDR2 SYGVNS. Trimming removed 0 bases at V and 8 bases at J, with 13 bases between. The CDR3 covers 14 residues. CDR3 nucleotides: TGTGCCAGCAGTGAATACCGAGGGGCGGAAGGCTACACCTTC. Translating it yields CASSEYRGAEGYTF.

J is TRBJ1-2 and V is TRBV5-6; TRBD1 is a possible D gene (6 bases). The CDR3 totals 14 residues. The germline V and J ends were trimmed by 4 bases and 5 bases, with 15 bases remaining between them. Germline loops: CDR1 SGHDT, CDR2 YYEEEE. The CDR3 region is CASSPWGAGYGYTF. The CDR3 DNA is TGTGCCAGCAGCCCCTGGGGGGCGGGATATGGCTACACCTTC. The full variable domain, its missing parts supplied by reference TRBV5-6 and TRBJ1-2, is DAGVTQSPTHLIKTRGQQVTLRCSPKSGHDTVSWYQQALGQGPQFIFQYYEEEERQRGNFPDRFSGHQFPNYSSELNVNALLLGDSALYLCASSPWGAGYGYTFGSGTRLTVV.

The chain links TRBV5-5 to TRBJ2-2; D might be TRBD2 (6 bases). Germline V lookup: CDR1 SGHKS, CDR2 YYEKEE (reference sequence). The CDR3 spans 14 residues. V was pared by 3 bases and J by 2 bases, with 8 bases between. CDR3 nucleotide sequence: TGTGCCAGCAGCTGGGGACTCAACACCGGGGAGCTGTTTTTT. Encoded protein: CASSWGLNTGELFF.

The CDR3 DNA is TGTGCCAGCAGCTTGCGGGTCGGCATCTCTGGGGCCAACGTCCTGACTTTC. Protein: CASSLRVGISGANVLTF. This chain links TRBV5-5 with TRBJ2-6; D remains ambiguous. Germline CDR1 is SGHKS and CDR2 is YYEKEE (reference sequence). The CDR3 totals 17 residues. V lost 1 base and J lost 0, with 11 bases in between.

J is TRBJ2-1 and V is TRBV7-2; either TRBD1 or TRBD2 may fit D (5 bases each). The germline gives CDR1 SGHTA, CDR2 FQGNSA. V was trimmed by 1 base and J by 0 bases, leaving 16 bases between them. The CDR3 spans 18 residues. The CDR3 coding sequence is TGTGCCAGCAGCTTAGGGGATCGGGGACGTAACTCCTACAATGAGCAGTTCTTC. Amino acid sequence: CASSLGDRGRNSYNEQFF.

The chain joins TRBV7-9 to TRBJ2-7, with 10 bases fitting TRBD1. Germline V gene data show CDR1 as SEHNR and CDR2 as FQNEAQ (reference sequence). CDR3 length: 13 residues. With V trimmed by 8 bases and J by 2 bases, 3 bases remained unmatched. CDR3 sequence reads: CASEGQGTYEQYF. The CDR3, as DNA: TGTGCCAGCGAGGGACAGGGGACCTACGAGCAGTACTTC.

This sequence joins TRBV7-8 and TRBJ1-3, with 8 bases aligning to TRBD1. The CDR3 runs 15 residues. V lost 2 bases, J lost 2 bases, and 2 bases stayed unmatched. From germline, CDR1 is SGHVS and CDR2 FQNEAQ. For the CDR3, the DNA is TGTGCCAGCAGCTTAATGGACAGGGCTGGAAACACCATATATTTT. It yields the protein CASSLMDRAGNTIYF.